This T cell receptor beta chain was documented in a study of T-cell reconstitution after alpha-beta-depleted transplantation in children. This clonotype was seen a handful of times. Germline CDR1 is LNHNV and CDR2 is YYDKDF (reference sequence). Deletions cut 0 bases from V and 3 bases from J, with 5 bases between. The CDR3 extends over 13 amino acids. Preparation of the TCRbeta library involved a method that used unique molecular identifiers. TCRdb ran MiXCR on the PCR reads and lists one entry per CDR3 protein. Among over 400,000 distinct CDR3 sequences listed, around 13% were seen once. This TCR was sampled from a human donor who donated a stem cell graft to a child with combined immunodeficiency. The sequencing here drew on PBMCs from the stem cell graft donor, taken from the stem cell graft. This sequence joins TRBV15 and TRBJ2-5, with D hard to call. CDR3 protein: CATSREREETQYF. DNA for the CDR3: TGTGCCACCAGCAGAGAAAGGGAAGAGACCCAGTACTTC.